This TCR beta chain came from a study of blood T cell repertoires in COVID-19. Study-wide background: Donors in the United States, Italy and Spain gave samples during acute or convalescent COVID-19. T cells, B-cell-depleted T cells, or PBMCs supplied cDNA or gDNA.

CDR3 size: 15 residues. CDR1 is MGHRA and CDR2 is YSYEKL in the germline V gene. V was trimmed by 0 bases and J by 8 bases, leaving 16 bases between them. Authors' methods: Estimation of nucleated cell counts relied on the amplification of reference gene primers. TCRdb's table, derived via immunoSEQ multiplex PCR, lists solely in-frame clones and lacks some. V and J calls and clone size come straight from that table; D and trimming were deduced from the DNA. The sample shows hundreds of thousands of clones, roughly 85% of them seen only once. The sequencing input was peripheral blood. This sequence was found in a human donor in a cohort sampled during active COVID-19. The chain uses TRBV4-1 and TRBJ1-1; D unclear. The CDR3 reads CASSQDETGWREAFF. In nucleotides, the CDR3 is TGCGCCAGCAGCCAAGATGAAACTGGGTGGAGAGAAGCTTTCTTT.